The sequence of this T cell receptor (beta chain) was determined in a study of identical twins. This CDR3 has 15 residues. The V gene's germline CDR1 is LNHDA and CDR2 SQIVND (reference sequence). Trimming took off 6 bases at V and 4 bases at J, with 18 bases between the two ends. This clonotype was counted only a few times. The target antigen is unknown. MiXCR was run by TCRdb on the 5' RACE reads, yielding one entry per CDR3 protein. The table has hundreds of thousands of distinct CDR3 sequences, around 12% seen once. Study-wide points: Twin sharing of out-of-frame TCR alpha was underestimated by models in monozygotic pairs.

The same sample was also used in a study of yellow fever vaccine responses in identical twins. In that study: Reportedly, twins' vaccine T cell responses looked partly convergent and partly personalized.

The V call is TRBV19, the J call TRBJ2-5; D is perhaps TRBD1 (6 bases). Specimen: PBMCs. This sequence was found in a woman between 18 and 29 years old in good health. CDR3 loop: CASRSIRGPGETQYF. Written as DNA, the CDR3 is TGTGCCAGTAGATCGATCAGGGGTCCTGGAGAGACCCAGTACTTC.